These 9 T cell receptor beta chains were all obtained from the same sample, sequenced in a study of control samples from healthy donors and cancer patients. Only in-frame clones appear in the TCRdb table, and some are missing; sequencing was by immunoSEQ multiplex PCR. Here the sample spans some 210,000 clones, 90% to 95% being singletons. Input material: blood. These receptors were collected from a young man in good health.

The J gene is TRBJ1-1, the V gene TRBV6-5; tentatively, D is TRBD1 (6 bases). Looked up from germline, CDR1 is MNHEY and CDR2 is SVGAGI. V was clipped by 6 bases and J by 0 bases, with 14 bases between them. CDR3 length: 15 amino acids. The CDR3 loop is CASSRGDRMNTEAFF. DNA of the CDR3: TGTGCCAGCAGCCGCGGTGACAGGATGAACACTGAAGCTTTCTTT.

The J gene is TRBJ2-3, the V gene TRBV19; TRBD2 matches at 12 bases. The V and J ends lost 3 bases and 2 bases, in that order; junction bases with no gene match: 9. Looked up from germline, CDR1 is LNHDA and CDR2 is SQIVND (reference sequence). This CDR3 spans 18 amino acids. The DNA of the CDR3 is TGTGCCAGTAGTATGGCTAGCGGGGGGGCACTCGACACAGATACGCAGTATTTT. Its translation: CASSMASGGALDTDTQYF.

This chain links TRBV4-1 with TRBJ2-7; a weak D match, TRBD2 (6 bases). The CDR3 totals 15 residues. In germline, CDR1 is MGHRA, CDR2 YSYEKL. The germline V and J ends were trimmed by 0 bases and 4 bases, with 13 bases remaining between them. The CDR3 region is CASSQDRAGIYEQYF. CDR3 bases: TGCGCCAGCAGCCAAGATAGGGCGGGGATTTACGAGCAGTACTTC.

V gene TRBV14 combines with J gene TRBJ1-3; D is possibly TRBD1 (5 bases). Germline V CDR1 and CDR2: SGHDN, FVKESK. The CDR3 contains 18 residues. V lost 2 bases and J lost 0, with 17 bases in between. CDR3 in DNA: TGTGCCAGCAGCCAATTCGGGCAGGGTAAATACTCTGGAAACACCATATATTTT. This translates into CASSQFGQGKYSGNTIYF.

The CDR3 loop reads CASSLAPRDRGYGYTF. For the CDR3, the DNA is TGCGCCAGCAGCTTGGCCCCCCGGGACAGGGGGTATGGCTACACCTTC. The chain is built from TRBV5-1 and TRBJ1-2; 11 bases are a match to TRBD1. J lost 5 bases, V lost 0 bases, and 6 bases had no gene match. Germline V CDR1 and CDR2: SGHRS, YFSETQ. This CDR3 region has 16 residues.

The gene calls are TRBV29-1 and TRBJ1-3; D not certain. Germline V CDR1 and CDR2: SQVTM, ANQGSEA. V lost 4 bases and J 4 bases, leaving 11 bases between the germline ends. The CDR3 runs to 13 residues. Here the CDR3 reads CSVAGYSGNTIYF. The DNA of the CDR3 is TGCAGCGTTGCCGGGTACTCCGGAAACACCATATATTTT.

V gene TRBV15 combines with J gene TRBJ2-5; 10 bases are shared with TRBD1. Germline V gene lookup returns CDR1 LNHNV and CDR2 YYDKDF (reference sequence). V trimming: 5 bases; J trimming: 5 bases; junction bases outside the gene matches: 11. CDR3 size: 16 residues. DNA for the CDR3: TGTGCCACCAGCTCGTCGGACAGGGGGGTTCAGGAGACCCAGTACTTC. It encodes CATSSSDRGVQETQYF. Full variable domain (rest looked up from reference TRBV15 and TRBJ2-5): DAMVIQNPRYQVTQFGKPVTLSCSQTLNHNVMYWYQQKSSQAPKLLFHYYDKDFNNEADTPDNFQSRRPNTSFCFLDIRSPGLGDTAMYLCATSSSDRGVQETQYFGPGTRLLVL.

The gene calls are TRBV5-1 and TRBJ2-1; 11 nucleotides align to TRBD2. There are 16 residues in the CDR3. The V gene's germline CDR1 is SGHRS and CDR2 YFSETQ. V gave up 5 bases and J gave up 5 bases; unmatched junction bases: 9. The CDR3 DNA reads as TGCGCCAGCAGACAGACCGGGACTAGCGGTAACAATGAGCAGTTCTTC. Residues: CASRQTGTSGNNEQFF.

This clone has just one count. The chain recombines TRBV5-1 with TRBJ2-6; D is unclear. Trimming left V 5 bases short and J 2 bases short, with 8 bases between. CDR1 is SGHRS and CDR2 is YFSETQ in the germline V gene. This CDR3 has 14 residues. CDR3 in amino acids: CASRHTTGANVLTF. CDR3 DNA: TGCGCCAGCAGACATACGACTGGGGCCAACGTCCTGACTTTC.